These 15 T cell receptor beta chains were all obtained from the same sample, sequenced in a study of shared clonotypes between healthy human individuals. Data came from immunoSEQ multiplex PCR; TCRdb stores just in-frame clones and leaves some out. The table includes about 320,000 clones, around 86% detected once. Sequenced sample: memory CD8+ T cells sorted from blood. Regarding subset: CD45RO+ cells pooled with CCR7-negative TemRA cells. All receptors come from a man in his late teens or twenties in good health.

V and J are TRBV9 and TRBJ2-2; D not resolved. CDR1 and CDR2 from the germline V gene are SGDLS and YYNGEE. Deletions cut 0 bases from V and 7 bases from J, with 13 bases between. The CDR3 sequence is 15 residues long. The DNA for the CDR3 is TGTGCCAGCAGCGTAGCTGGGCTAGTCAGCGGGGAGCTGTTTTTT. Amino acid sequence: CASSVAGLVSGELFF.

The J gene is TRBJ2-4, the V gene TRBV18; D is possibly TRBD1 (5 bases). The CDR3 totals 14 residues. Trimming removed 1 base from V and 8 bases from J, with 12 bases in between. CDR1 KGHSH and CDR2 LQKENI come from the germline V gene. CDR3 coding DNA: TGTGCCAGCTCACCACAGACGGGCAGGGACATTCAGTACTTC. Encoded protein: CASSPQTGRDIQYF.

This clone was observed a single time. The gene calls are TRBV6-5 and TRBJ2-5; tentatively, D is TRBD1 or TRBD2 (5 bases each). This CDR3 region has 15 residues. The ends were cut back, 6 bases at V and 2 bases at J, with 16 bases in the middle. Germline V gene sequence: CDR1 MNHEY, CDR2 SVGAGI. The DNA of the CDR3 is TGTGCCAGCAGAGGCCCGGGACGGATTCAAGAGACCCAGTACTTC. It codes for CASRGPGRIQETQYF.

Only a few counts were recorded for this clone. The V call is TRBV7-6, the J call TRBJ2-7, with D uncertain. The length of the CDR3 is 12 residues. Deletions cut 6 bases from V and 6 bases from J, with 12 bases between. Germline assignment: CDR1 SGHVS and CDR2 FNYEAQ. CDR3: CASSSDGGEQYF. The DNA for the CDR3 is TGTGCCAGCAGTTCGGATGGTGGCGAGCAGTACTTC. The variable domain in full, with the rest retrieved from reference TRBV7-6 and TRBJ2-7, is GAGVSQSPRYKVTKRGQDVALRCDPISGHVSLYWYRQALGQGPEFLTYFNYEAQQDKSGLPNDRFSAERPEGSISTLTIQRTEQRDSAMYRCASSSDGGEQYFGPGTRLTVT.

This sequence joins TRBV19 and TRBJ2-3; D might be TRBD2 (5 bases). The germline CDR1 and CDR2 sequences are LNHDA and SQIVND (reference sequence). V lost 1 base to trimming and J lost 12 bases, with 8 bases between them. This CDR3 contains 11 residues. The CDR3 DNA follows: TGTGCCAGTAGTATAGGCACTAGTCAGTATTTT. This gives the protein CASSIGTSQYF.

Comment on this clone: Additional DNA sequences in this sample encode the identical CDR3. CDR3 in DNA: TGTGCCAGTAGTACTCCGGGTAATCAGCCCCAGCATTTT. It is translated as CASSTPGNQPQHF. The chain couples TRBV19 to TRBJ1-5; no firm D call. There are 13 residues in the CDR3. Germline CDR1 and CDR2: LNHDA and SQIVND (reference sequence). Trimming removed 4 bases from V and 4 bases from J, with 8 bases in between. Using reference TRBV19 and TRBJ1-5 for the parts outside the CDR3, the full variable domain is DGGITQSPKYLFRKEGQNVTLSCEQNLNHDAMYWYRQDPGQGLRLIYYSQIVNDFQKGDIAEGYSVSREKKESFPLTVTSAQKNPTAFYLCASSTPGNQPQHFGDGTRLSIL.

This sequence joins TRBV6-6 and TRBJ2-5; D unclear. Germline V gives CDR1 MNHNY, CDR2 SVGAGI (reference sequence). Trimming pared 4 bases from V and 0 bases from J, leaving 12 bases between. The length of the CDR3 is 15 residues. The CDR3 coding sequence is TGTGCCAGCAGTTTGACTGTTCCGTACCAAGAGACCCAGTACTTC. It yields the protein CASSLTVPYQETQYF.

In nucleotides, the CDR3 is TGTGCCGTCGGAGAACTAGCGACCGGGGAGCTGTTTTTT. It yields the protein CAVGELATGELFF. The V gene is TRBV10-3, the J gene TRBJ2-2, with 7 bases lining up with TRBD2. The CDR3 sequence is 13 residues long. Trimming took 11 bases from V and 5 from J; bases not matched to a gene: 8. CDR1 and CDR2 from the germline V gene are ENHRY and SYGVKD.

The DNA for the CDR3 is TGTGCCAGCAGTTTATCAGCAGGGGGGTACACTGAAGCTTTCTTT. Amino acid sequence: CASSLSAGGYTEAFF. This rearrangement joins TRBV27 to TRBJ1-1; 7 bases are a match to TRBD1. The CDR3 is 15 residues long. Germline V gene sequence: CDR1 MNHEY, CDR2 SMNVEV (reference sequence). V lost 0 bases, J lost 3 bases, and 4 bases stayed unmatched.

The rearrangement joins TRBV7-9 to TRBJ2-1, with a possible D match to TRBD2 (6 bases). The length of the CDR3 is 15 residues. In germline, CDR1 is SEHNR, CDR2 FQNEAQ (reference sequence). V was shortened by 0 bases and J by 7 bases, with 13 bases between the two germline ends. The CDR3 DNA sequence: TGTGCCAGCAGCTTAGCAACGGGGGTCCGAAATGAGCAGTTCTTC. This encodes CASSLATGVRNEQFF. The full variable domain, with the rest looked up from reference TRBV7-9 and TRBJ2-1, is DTGVSQNPRHKITKRGQNVTFRCDPISEHNRLYWYRQTLGQGPEFLTYFQNEAQLEKSRLLSDRFSAERPKGSFSTLEIQRTEQGDSAMYLCASSLATGVRNEQFFGPGTRLTVL.

The chain joins TRBV29-1 to TRBJ2-3; the D is unclear. Between the trimmed V and J ends, which lost 4 bases and 6 bases, there was a span of 2 bases. Germline values: CDR1 SQVTM, CDR2 ANQGSEA. The length of the CDR3 is 9 residues. CDR3 sequence reads: CSVGDTQYF. The DNA of the CDR3 is TGCAGCGTTGGGGATACGCAGTATTTT.

The chain combines TRBV5-4 with TRBJ1-3; D ambiguous. This CDR3 spans 14 amino acids. V lost 0 bases and J 1 base, leaving 5 bases between the germline ends. CDR1 is SGHNT, CDR2 YYREEE, per germline (reference sequence). CDR3 coding DNA: TGTGCCAGCAGCTTGGACAGATCTGGAAACACCATATATTTT. Protein product: CASSLDRSGNTIYF.

V is TRBV27 and J is TRBJ2-3, with TRBD2 matching over 8 bases. CDR1 and CDR2 (germline): MNHEY, SMNVEV (reference sequence). The ends lost 4 bases at V and 0 bases at J; junction bases unmatched: 6. This CDR3 has 16 residues. CDR3 DNA sequence: TGTGCCAGCAGTTCCCTAGCGGGTTCTAGCACAGATACGCAGTATTTT. Its protein is CASSSLAGSSTDTQYF.

As to this clone: The identical CDR3 is also encoded by other nucleotide sequences in the sample. Here the CDR3 reads CSVQGGSYNEQFF. CDR3 bases: TGCAGCGTTCAGGGGGGCTCCTACAATGAGCAGTTCTTC. This chain links TRBV29-1 with TRBJ2-1; D might be TRBD1 (7 bases). Per the germline V gene, CDR1 is SQVTM and CDR2 is ANQGSEA. The CDR3 has 13 residues. V lost 5 bases and J lost 0, with 8 bases in between.

V gene TRBV4-1 combines with J gene TRBJ1-5; 9 bases are shared with TRBD1. V dropped 0 bases and J dropped 3; count of bases not matched to a gene: 3. CDR1 and CDR2 (germline): MGHRA, YSYEKL. This CDR3 is 16 amino acids long. CDR3 sequence: CASSQEDRGFNQPQHF. CDR3 bases: TGCGCCAGCAGCCAAGAGGACAGGGGATTCAATCAGCCCCAGCATTTT.